This T cell receptor beta chain comes out of a study of shared clonotypes between healthy human individuals. Study information: CD8 memory received one plate per donor, CD8 naive two, CD4 memory three and CD4 naive three.

Only in-frame clones appear in the TCRdb table, and some are missing; sequencing was by immunoSEQ multiplex PCR. The sample lists about 2.1 million clones, about 94% occurring once. Only CD45RO-negative cells positively selected for CCR7 counted as naive CD8 cells, so terminally differentiated effector memory CD45RA+ cells were excluded. Every one of the donors was a Caucasian adult that lived in Nashville, Tennessee. Germline V gene data show CDR1 as LNHDA and CDR2 as SQIVND (reference sequence). The CDR3 spans 14 residues. The V and J ends lost 7 bases and 9 bases respectively, with 22 bases between them. Study-level findings and limits: Memory subsets generally showed smaller estimated richness than naive subsets did. When naive CD4 clonotypes were compared across several donors, about 5% were shared.

The table lists this clone with a count of one. The antigen remains unidentified. The sequence came from a man aged 18 to 30 in good health. Some clones in this sample may be carry-over from other donors' samples. Material: naive CD8+ T cells from PBMCs. The gene calls are TRBV19 and TRBJ2-7; D gene uncertain. CDR3 residues: CASNTDIESPRQYF. The CDR3 coding sequence is TGTGCCAGTAACACCGATATAGAAAGTCCCAGGCAGTACTTC. Combining the CDR3 with reference TRBV19 and TRBJ2-7 gives the whole variable domain DGGITQSPKYLFRKEGQNVTLSCEQNLNHDAMYWYRQDPGQGLRLIYYSQIVNDFQKGDIAEGYSVSREKKESFPLTVTSAQKNPTAFYLCASNTDIESPRQYFGPGTRLTVT.